One and the same sample provided the 14 T cell receptor beta chains below, sequenced in a study of cytomegalovirus exposure and HLA in healthy donors. TCRdb's copy holds only in-frame clones and misses some; the assay was immunoSEQ multiplex PCR. This sample has about 130,000 clones, with 70% to 85% found just once. Sequenced input: PBMCs. These receptors originate from a young man in good health and CMV-seropositive.

In this sample, this clone turned up once. The J gene is TRBJ2-2, the V gene TRBV19; 9 bases line up with TRBD2. V dropped 5 bases and J dropped 6; count of bases not matched to a gene: 7. Germline lookup yields CDR1 LNHDA and CDR2 SQIVND (reference sequence). The CDR3 is 15 amino acids. The CDR3 here is CASSFSGRLPGELFF. DNA of the CDR3: TGTGCCAGTAGTTTTAGCGGGAGACTTCCCGGGGAGCTGTTTTTT. The full variable domain, completed using reference TRBV19 and TRBJ2-2, is DGGITQSPKYLFRKEGQNVTLSCEQNLNHDAMYWYRQDPGQGLRLIYYSQIVNDFQKGDIAEGYSVSREKKESFPLTVTSAQKNPTAFYLCASSFSGRLPGELFFGEGSRLTVL.

In nucleotides, the CDR3 is TGTGCCAGCAGCTTATTCGGACAGGGGGGCACTGAAGCTTTCTTT. It specifies CASSLFGQGGTEAFF. The chain carries TRBV7-2 and TRBJ1-1; TRBD1 matches at 10 bases. Per the germline V gene, CDR1 is SGHTA and CDR2 is FQGNSA. The CDR3 spans 15 residues. J gave up 4 bases and V 2 bases, and 4 bases lay outside the gene matches.

The sample holds a few counts of this clone. V gene TRBV7-2 combines with J gene TRBJ1-6; the match to TRBD1 covers 9 bases. The CDR3 is 15 amino acids. The germline CDR1 and CDR2 sequences are SGHTA and FQGNSA. Germline trimming cut 5 bases from V and 8 bases from J; bases unmatched to any gene: 7. In nucleotides, the CDR3 is TGTGCCAGCAGCCCTGGGACAGGGAAATATTCACCCCTCCACTTT. Protein sequence: CASSPGTGKYSPLHF.

The rearrangement links TRBV28 to TRBJ2-7; 14 positions agree with TRBD2. The CDR3 extends over 17 amino acids. Per the germline V gene, CDR1 is MDHEN and CDR2 is SYDVKM. Unmatched junction bases numbered 8, after V lost 3 bases and J lost 4 bases. The CDR3: CASSFTRLAGGPYEQYF. The CDR3 nucleotides read TGTGCCAGCAGTTTTACGCGACTAGCGGGAGGGCCGTACGAGCAGTACTTC.

This chain connects TRBV5-4 to TRBJ1-2; perhaps TRBD1 as D (5 bases). The CDR3 is 15 amino acids. The V end lost 2 bases, the J end lost 1 base, and 12 bases lay between the germline ends. Germline V gene lookup returns CDR1 SGHNT and CDR2 YYREEE (reference sequence). CDR3 bases: TGTGCCAGCAGCTTCCGCCTCAGGGATAACTATGGCTACACCTTC. This codes for CASSFRLRDNYGYTF.

The chain carries TRBV2 and TRBJ1-4; 9 nucleotides match TRBD1. Germline V gene lookup returns CDR1 SNHLY and CDR2 FYNNEI. This CDR3 contains 13 residues. After removal of 6 bases from V and 10 bases from J, the junction contained 6 bases not matched to a gene. CDR3 in DNA: TGTGCCAGCAGCCGGGACAGGGAAGGAAAACTGTTTTTT. Residues: CASSRDREGKLFF.

On this clone itself: The junction and the germline gene differ at one end; a read error may be behind it. The V and J genes are TRBV10-3 and TRBJ1-5; D call uncertain. This CDR3 has 16 residues. Germline V lookup: CDR1 ENHRY, CDR2 SYGVKD. The CDR3 DNA reads TGTGCCATCAGTGAGTCGACCGGAGGAGGCAATCAGCTCCAGCATTTT. Translated: CAISESTGGGNQLQHF.

In this sample, this clone turned up a few times. The rearrangement uses TRBV7-6 and TRBJ1-1; D might be TRBD1 (6 bases). The length of the CDR3 is 15 residues. Trimming took off 5 bases at V and 0 bases at J, with 13 bases between the two ends. CDR1 is SGHVS, CDR2 FNYEAQ, per germline. CDR3 in DNA: TGTGCCAGCAGCCCATCACAGGGAGTGAACACTGAAGCTTTCTTT. Protein: CASSPSQGVNTEAFF.

J is TRBJ2-5 and V is TRBV9; a weak D match, TRBD1 (7 bases). Between the trimmed V and J ends, which lost 3 bases and 4 bases, there was a span of 10 bases. The CDR3 runs 13 residues. Germline values: CDR1 SGDLS, CDR2 YYNGEE. The CDR3 spells CASSGQGGETQYF. CDR3 DNA sequence: TGTGCCAGCAGCGGACAGGGAGGAGAGACCCAGTACTTC. The full variable domain, with the rest looked up from reference TRBV9 and TRBJ2-5, is DSGVTQTPKHLITATGQRVTLRCSPRSGDLSVYWYQQSLDQGLQFLIQYYNGEERAKGNILERFSAQQFPDLHSELNLSSLELGDSALYFCASSGQGGETQYFGPGTRLLVL.

This clone was counted between two and nine times. This chain joins TRBV6-5 and TRBJ1-2, with D possibly TRBD1 on 5 matching bases. The CDR3 has 14 residues. With 1 base removed from V and 4 bases from J, the gap between germline ends came to 10 bases. From germline, CDR1 is MNHEY and CDR2 SVGAGI. The CDR3 region has the DNA TGTGCCAGCAGTTACTTGGGGCCTGGCTATGGCTACACCTTC. The encoded protein is CASSYLGPGYGYTF.

This clone was counted once. The chain links TRBV7-6 to TRBJ2-3; D possibly corresponds to TRBD2 (5 bases). From germline, CDR1 is SGHVS and CDR2 FNYEAQ. V was pared by 5 bases and J by 2 bases, with 17 bases between. The CDR3 extends over 16 amino acids. The CDR3 region is CASSPRLAGNTDTQYF. CDR3 sequence (DNA): TGTGCCAGCAGCCCACGACTGGCCGGGAACACAGATACGCAGTATTTT.

The rearrangement joins TRBV5-1 to TRBJ2-2, with D perhaps matching TRBD2 (6 bases). Germline V gene sequence: CDR1 SGHRS, CDR2 YFSETQ. The CDR3 length is 15 residues. V was clipped by 4 bases and J by 5 bases, with 15 bases between them. CDR3 DNA: TGCGCCAGCAGCCTGCCCCGGGGAGGAACCGGGGAGCTGTTTTTT. Translating it yields CASSLPRGGTGELFF. Based on the CDR3 plus reference TRBV5-1 and TRBJ2-2, the full variable domain is KAGVTQTPRYLIKTRGQQVTLSCSPISGHRSVSWYQQTPGQGLQFLFEYFSETQRNKGNFPGRFSGRQFSNSRSEMNVSTLELGDSALYLCASSLPRGGTGELFFGEGSRLTVL.

The chain employs TRBV20-1 and TRBJ2-2; tentative D call: TRBD2 (6 bases). CDR3 length equals 11 residues. Looked up from germline, CDR1 is DFQATT and CDR2 is SNEGSKA (reference sequence). The V end lost 6 bases, the J end lost 10 bases, and 12 bases lay between the germline ends. The CDR3 loop reads CSAAGGSELFF. Written as DNA, the CDR3 is TGCAGTGCCGCCGGAGGGTCGGAGCTGTTTTTT.

This rearrangement joins TRBV5-1 to TRBJ2-3; D might be TRBD1 (7 bases). CDR3 length: 16 amino acids. V was shortened by 6 bases and J by 2 bases, with 19 bases between the two germline ends. CDR1 SGHRS and CDR2 YFSETQ come from the germline V gene. CDR3 amino acids: CASTEVQGGYTDTQYF. As DNA, the CDR3 is TGCGCCAGCACCGAAGTTCAGGGGGGCTACACAGATACGCAGTATTTT.